These T cell receptor beta chains were read from a single sample in a study of regulatory T cells in long-lasting Graves disease. TCRdb independently ran MiXCR on the multiplex PCR reads; one entry per CDR3 protein. The table shows around 500,000 distinct CDR3 sequences, with 9.5% to 15% occurring only once. These data are also associated with another study on T cells in Graves' hyperthyroidism and ophthalmopathy.

Sequencing was performed on peripheral blood mononuclear cells (PBMCs), taken at new diagnosis, from a patient treated with antithyroid drugs. The receptor source for this set is a woman younger than 45 with Graves disease. The CDR3 runs from the conserved cysteine through the conserved F or W. Each record gives: D gene, V gene, clone size, J gene, CDR3 protein, CDR3 DNA. A D gene is named only where the DNA matches it firmly. Only some rows state a clone size, as once, few, many or a class for expanded clones.

d_call: NA
v_call: TRBV7-9
clone_size: NA
j_call: TRBJ2-5
cdr3_aa: CASRLGEGGWTQYF
cdr3_nt: TGTGCCAGCAGATTGGGTGAAGGCGGTTGGACCCAGTACTTC

d_call: NA
v_call: TRBV24-1
clone_size: few
j_call: TRBJ1-2
cdr3_aa: CATSDQRGGDYGYTF
cdr3_nt: TGTGCCACCAGTGACCAAAGGGGGGGGGACTATGGCTACACCTTC

d_call: TRBD2
v_call: TRBV12-3/TRBV12-4
clone_size: many
j_call: TRBJ2-5
cdr3_aa: CASSFLGGVVGQETQYF
cdr3_nt: TGTGCCAGCAGTTTCCTCGGGGGGGTGGTAGGGCAAGAGACCCAGTACTTC

d_call: TRBD2
v_call: TRBV6-1
clone_size: many
j_call: TRBJ2-3
cdr3_aa: CASIQRGGLAGDVGSDTQYF
cdr3_nt: TGTGCCAGCATCCAAAGGGGGGGGCTAGCGGGAGATGTAGGCTCAGATACGCAGTATTTT

d_call: TRBD1
v_call: TRBV7-2
clone_size: few
j_call: TRBJ2-3
cdr3_aa: CASSLGQGWTDTQYF
cdr3_nt: TGTGCCAGCAGCCTAGGACAGGGTTGGACAGATACGCAGTATTTT

d_call: NA
v_call: TRBV7-3
clone_size: NA
j_call: TRBJ2-2
cdr3_aa: CASSLIGPGGGELFF
cdr3_nt: TGTGCCAGCAGCTTAATAGGGCCCGGTGGCGGGGAGCTGTTTTTT

d_call: NA
v_call: TRBV5-1
clone_size: NA
j_call: TRBJ2-2
cdr3_aa: CASSWTGTANTGELFF
cdr3_nt: TGCGCCAGCAGCTGGACGGGGACTGCGAACACCGGGGAGCTGTTTTTT

d_call: NA
v_call: TRBV12-3/TRBV12-4
clone_size: many
j_call: TRBJ1-5
cdr3_aa: CASSLGGMSNQPQHF
cdr3_nt: TGTGCCAGCAGTTTAGGAGGCATGAGCAATCAGCCCCAGCATTTT

d_call: NA
v_call: TRBV19
clone_size: many
j_call: TRBJ2-3
cdr3_aa: CASSGTITSTDTQYF
cdr3_nt: TGTGCCAGTAGCGGGACAATTACTAGCACAGATACGCAGTATTTT

d_call: TRBD2
v_call: TRBV5-1
clone_size: few
j_call: TRBJ2-2
cdr3_aa: CASSLAGGGELFF
cdr3_nt: TGCGCCAGCAGCTTAGCGGGAGGCGGGGAGCTGTTTTTT

d_call: NA
v_call: TRBV2
clone_size: many
j_call: TRBJ2-2
cdr3_aa: CASSERGLDTVGELFF
cdr3_nt: TGTGCCAGCAGTGAAAGGGGACTCGATACAGTCGGGGAGCTGTTTTTT

d_call: TRBD2
v_call: TRBV28
clone_size: many
j_call: TRBJ2-1
cdr3_aa: CASSSGAGEPDEQFF
cdr3_nt: TGTGCCAGCAGTTCCGGAGCGGGAGAGCCCGATGAGCAGTTCTTC

d_call: NA
v_call: TRBV24-1
clone_size: many
j_call: TRBJ2-1
cdr3_aa: CATSDFSFNEQFF
cdr3_nt: TGTGCCACCAGTGATTTTAGTTTCAATGAGCAGTTCTTC

d_call: TRBD2
v_call: TRBV11-2
clone_size: NA
j_call: TRBJ2-2
cdr3_aa: CASSNSLRGRTTDTGELFF
cdr3_nt: TGTGCCAGCAGCAATAGTCTGCGGGGGAGGACGACGGACACCGGGGAGCTGTTTTTT

d_call: NA
v_call: TRBV18
clone_size: many
j_call: TRBJ2-5
cdr3_aa: CASSPVAEETQYF
cdr3_nt: TGTGCCAGCTCACCAGTGGCGGAAGAGACCCAGTACTTC

d_call: NA
v_call: TRBV19
clone_size: many
j_call: TRBJ1-4
cdr3_aa: CASSETPLKTEKLFF
cdr3_nt: TGTGCCAGTAGTGAGACCCCTCTTAAGACGGAAAAACTGTTTTTT

d_call: TRBD1
v_call: TRBV7-2
clone_size: many
j_call: TRBJ1-6
cdr3_aa: CASSRMGQSSYNSPLHF
cdr3_nt: TGTGCCAGCAGCAGAATGGGACAGAGCTCCTATAATTCACCCCTCCACTTT

d_call: NA
v_call: TRBV20-1
clone_size: many
j_call: TRBJ2-5
cdr3_aa: CSASRAAETQYF
cdr3_nt: TGCAGTGCTAGCAGGGCTGCGGAGACCCAGTACTTC

d_call: TRBD2
v_call: TRBV9
clone_size: few
j_call: TRBJ2-3
cdr3_aa: CASSVEGTSGADTQYF
cdr3_nt: TGTGCCAGCAGCGTAGAAGGGACTAGCGGGGCAGATACGCAGTATTTT

d_call: NA
v_call: TRBV2
clone_size: many
j_call: TRBJ1-5
cdr3_aa: CASSRRRSNQPQHF
cdr3_nt: TGTGCCAGCAGCCGTCGACGGAGCAATCAGCCCCAGCATTTT

d_call: TRBD1
v_call: TRBV30
clone_size: NA
j_call: TRBJ1-3
cdr3_aa: CAWSVLLLGTGGKSGNTIYF
cdr3_nt: TGTGCCTGGAGTGTACTCCTGTTAGGGACAGGGGGTAAATCCGGAAACACCATATATTTT

d_call: TRBD1
v_call: TRBV5-1
clone_size: NA
j_call: TRBJ1-1
cdr3_aa: CASSSYGTGEAFF
cdr3_nt: TGCGCCAGCAGCTCCTACGGGACAGGCGAAGCTTTCTTT

d_call: NA
v_call: TRBV3-1
clone_size: many
j_call: TRBJ1-1
cdr3_aa: CASSQGLVNTEAFF
cdr3_nt: TGTGCCAGCAGCCAAGGTCTGGTGAACACTGAAGCTTTCTTT

d_call: TRBD2
v_call: TRBV19
clone_size: few
j_call: TRBJ2-3
cdr3_aa: CASSLIAGPVSSTDTQYF
cdr3_nt: TGTGCCAGTAGTCTCATAGCGGGACCGGTCTCTAGCACAGATACGCAGTATTTT

d_call: NA
v_call: TRBV29-1
clone_size: many
j_call: TRBJ2-3
cdr3_aa: CSVKTHYGYTQYF
cdr3_nt: TGCAGCGTCAAAACCCACTACGGGTATACGCAGTATTTT

d_call: NA
v_call: TRBV2
clone_size: many
j_call: TRBJ1-3
cdr3_aa: CASSSSGHTGNTIYF
cdr3_nt: TGTGCCAGCAGTAGTTCGGGACATACTGGAAACACCATATATTTT

d_call: NA
v_call: TRBV6-1
clone_size: few
j_call: TRBJ2-3
cdr3_aa: CASSGWLGTDTQYF
cdr3_nt: TGTGCCAGCAGTGGCTGGTTAGGCACAGATACGCAGTATTTT

d_call: NA
v_call: TRBV7-9
clone_size: many
j_call: TRBJ1-1
cdr3_aa: CASSLEDGGTEAFF
cdr3_nt: TGTGCCAGCAGCTTAGAGGATGGTGGAACTGAAGCTTTCTTT

d_call: TRBD1
v_call: TRBV4-1
clone_size: few
j_call: TRBJ2-7
cdr3_aa: CASSPAYPGQVYEQYF
cdr3_nt: TGCGCCAGCAGCCCCGCCTACCCGGGACAGGTCTACGAGCAGTACTTC

d_call: NA
v_call: TRBV27
clone_size: many
j_call: TRBJ2-3
cdr3_aa: CASKGGNGDTQYF
cdr3_nt: TGTGCCAGCAAGGGGGGAAACGGAGATACGCAGTATTTT

d_call: NA
v_call: TRBV10-1
clone_size: many
j_call: TRBJ2-3
cdr3_aa: CASSESRGADTDTQYF
cdr3_nt: TGCGCCAGCAGTGAGTCGAGGGGAGCGGACACAGATACGCAGTATTTT

d_call: NA
v_call: TRBV27
clone_size: many
j_call: TRBJ1-2
cdr3_aa: CASSLGRTKGGYTF
cdr3_nt: TGTGCCAGCAGTTTGGGCAGGACCAAGGGTGGCTACACCTTC

d_call: NA
v_call: TRBV28
clone_size: many
j_call: TRBJ1-4
cdr3_aa: CASRAGTEWEKLFF
cdr3_nt: TGTGCCAGCAGGGCCGGGACCGAGTGGGAAAAACTGTTTTTT

d_call: TRBD1
v_call: TRBV29-1
clone_size: many
j_call: TRBJ2-5
cdr3_aa: CSASSGWTGQETQYF
cdr3_nt: TGCAGCGCATCCTCCGGGTGGACAGGGCAGGAGACCCAGTACTTC

d_call: TRBD2
v_call: TRBV20-1
clone_size: many
j_call: TRBJ2-3
cdr3_aa: CSASSFVLAGEDTQYF
cdr3_nt: TGCAGTGCTTCTTCCTTCGTGTTAGCGGGAGAGGATACGCAGTATTTT

d_call: NA
v_call: TRBV16
clone_size: few
j_call: TRBJ2-1
cdr3_aa: CASSQNKGNEQFF
cdr3_nt: TGTGCCAGCAGCCAAAACAAAGGCAATGAGCAGTTCTTC

d_call: NA
v_call: TRBV4-3
clone_size: NA
j_call: TRBJ2-7
cdr3_aa: CASSPDSNSYEQYF
cdr3_nt: TGCGCCAGCAGCCCCGACAGCAATTCCTACGAGCAGTACTTC

d_call: NA
v_call: TRBV30
clone_size: many
j_call: TRBJ1-5
cdr3_aa: CAWSVNRGNQPQHF
cdr3_nt: TGTGCCTGGAGTGTCAACAGGGGCAATCAGCCCCAGCATTTT

d_call: NA
v_call: TRBV7-9
clone_size: NA
j_call: TRBJ1-1
cdr3_aa: CASSLTGLGNTEAFF
cdr3_nt: TGTGCCAGCAGCTTAACAGGACTTGGGAACACTGAAGCTTTCTTT

d_call: TRBD2
v_call: TRBV6-2/TRBV6-3
clone_size: many
j_call: TRBJ2-2
cdr3_aa: CASSYGLAGTNTGELFF
cdr3_nt: TGTGCCAGCAGTTACGGGTTAGCGGGTACGAACACCGGGGAGCTGTTTTTT

d_call: NA
v_call: TRBV20-1
clone_size: many
j_call: TRBJ2-1
cdr3_aa: CSAFDMGSYNEQFF
cdr3_nt: TGCAGTGCCTTCGACATGGGCTCCTACAATGAGCAGTTCTTC

d_call: NA
v_call: TRBV20-1
clone_size: many
j_call: TRBJ2-7
cdr3_aa: CSASSGPGEQYF
cdr3_nt: TGCAGTGCTAGCTCAGGCCCCGGCGAGCAGTACTTC

d_call: TRBD2
v_call: TRBV19
clone_size: NA
j_call: TRBJ2-5
cdr3_aa: CASSFAGAQTQYF
cdr3_nt: TGTGCCAGTAGTTTCGCGGGAGCACAGACCCAGTACTTC

d_call: TRBD1
v_call: TRBV6-2/TRBV6-3
clone_size: many
j_call: TRBJ2-1
cdr3_aa: CASRLTTGTGYSDEQFF
cdr3_nt: TGTGCCAGCAGACTAACCACCGGGACAGGATACAGCGATGAGCAGTTCTTC

d_call: NA
v_call: TRBV28
clone_size: many
j_call: TRBJ2-7
cdr3_aa: CASGPPRYEQYF
cdr3_nt: TGTGCCAGCGGGCCCCCGCGGTACGAGCAGTACTTC

d_call: TRBD1
v_call: TRBV28
clone_size: few
j_call: TRBJ2-7
cdr3_aa: CASSLGTGTIEQYF
cdr3_nt: TGTGCCAGCAGTTTGGGGACAGGGACGATCGAGCAGTACTTC

d_call: NA
v_call: TRBV3-1
clone_size: few
j_call: TRBJ1-2
cdr3_aa: CASSQGTGSNYGYTF
cdr3_nt: TGTGCCAGCAGCCAAGGCACAGGGAGTAACTATGGCTACACCTTC

d_call: TRBD1
v_call: TRBV5-1
clone_size: NA
j_call: TRBJ2-1
cdr3_aa: CASSFRTGDFNEQFF
cdr3_nt: TGCGCCAGCAGCTTTAGGACAGGGGATTTCAATGAGCAGTTCTTC

d_call: TRBD2
v_call: TRBV9
clone_size: few
j_call: TRBJ2-1
cdr3_aa: CASTPGGSGYNEQFF
cdr3_nt: TGTGCCAGCACCCCGGGGGGTAGCGGCTACAATGAGCAGTTCTTC